These T cell receptor beta chains were read from a single sample in a study of cytomegalovirus exposure and HLA in healthy donors. Repertoires were generated with immunoSEQ multiplex PCR, while TCRdb's copy carries only in-frame clones and drops some. The table records 120,000 to 150,000 clones, around 79% of them present only once. The specimen was PBMCs. The receptors here all came from a man aged 18 to 29 in good health and CMV-seronegative. Both conserved end residues are part of each CDR3. Each record gives: clone size, V gene, J gene, D gene, CDR3 length, CDR3 DNA, CDR3 protein. The D gene is left open where the match is weak. Rows may omit the clone size; those that give it use once, few, many or a size class.

.	TRBV4-1	TRBJ1-2	.	14	TGCGCCAGCAGTCAAGCAGGGGCAGGGTATGGCTACACCTTC	CASSQAGAGYGYTF
.	TRBV7-9	TRBJ1-6	.	17	TGTGCCAGCAGCTTAGGGGACTGGAGCTCCTATAATTCACCCCTCCACTTT	CASSLGDWSSYNSPLHF
few	TRBV7-3	TRBJ2-1	.	12	TGTGCCAGCAGCTTACTCTACAATGAGCAGTTCTTC	CASSLLYNEQFF
.	TRBV7-2	TRBJ2-7	.	15	TGTGCCAGCAGCTATGGGGGGGGCGGCTCCTACGAGCAGTACTTC	CASSYGGGGSYEQYF
.	TRBV2	TRBJ1-1	TRBD1	18	TGTGCCAGTGAGAGGGTACAGGGGGCATCGGGGTCGGGCACTGAAGCTTTCTTT	CASERVQGASGSGTEAFF
once	TRBV9	TRBJ2-2	TRBD1	16	TGTGCCAGCAGCGACCCGGGACAGGGGTACACCGGGGAGCTGTTTTTT	CASSDPGQGYTGELFF
.	TRBV4-2	TRBJ1-2	.	13	TGTGCCAGCAGCCAAGATTCGGGGATTGGCTACACCTTC	CASSQDSGIGYTF
.	TRBV15	TRBJ1-4	.	15	TGTGCCACCTCAGCGAGAGGCTCAACTAATGAAAAACTGTTTTTT	CATSARGSTNEKLFF
few	TRBV2	TRBJ2-3	TRBD2	15	TGTGCCAGCAGTGTAGGGAGGGGAAGCACAGATACGCAGTATTTT	CASSVGRGSTDTQYF
.	TRBV27	TRBJ2-7	TRBD1	13	TGTGCCAGCAGTTGGGGACAGAACTACGAGCAGTACTTC	CASSWGQNYEQYF
.	TRBV7-2	TRBJ2-7	TRBD1	14	TGTGCCAGCAGCTTAGACAGGGGGCGGTTTGAGCAGTACTTC	CASSLDRGRFEQYF
few	TRBV7-9	TRBJ1-2	.	14	TGTGCCAGCAGCTTAGCGAACAGCCCCTATGGCTACACCTTC	CASSLANSPYGYTF
.	TRBV20-1	TRBJ2-7	.	11	TGCAGTGCTCTGAGAGGCTACGAGCAGTACTTC	CSALRGYEQYF
.	TRBV9	TRBJ2-7	.	14	TGTGCCAGCAGCGTAGCTGGGGGCATGAACGAGCAGTACTTC	CASSVAGGMNEQYF
.	TRBV7-9	TRBJ2-5	TRBD1	16	TGTGCCAGCAGCTCGGGACAGGGGTCTCCCCAAGAGACCCAGTACTTC	CASSSGQGSPQETQYF
.	TRBV2	TRBJ2-1	TRBD1	13	TGTGCCAGCGGGCAGGGGGAATACAATGAGCAGTTCTTC	CASGQGEYNEQFF
.	TRBV5-6	TRBJ2-1	.	16	TGTGCCAGCAGCCAGGGAGGGGGTCTGGCCTACAATGAGCAGTTCTTC	CASSQGGGLAYNEQFF
.	TRBV18	TRBJ1-4	.	16	TGTGCCAGCTCACTTTGGACAGTTAACCATAATGAAAAACTGTTTTTT	CASSLWTVNHNEKLFF
.	TRBV30	TRBJ1-2	.	15	TGTGCCTGGTTGGAGAGTGGCTTGGGGGGCTATGGCTACACCTTC	CAWLESGLGGYGYTF
.	TRBV28	TRBJ1-4	.	14	TGTGCCAGCAGTTTACCAGGGGTTTATGAAAAACTGTTTTTT	CASSLPGVYEKLFF
.	TRBV18	TRBJ2-7	.	16	TGTGCCAGCTCACCTCCGGGACTTTCATCTTCCTACGAGCAGTACTTC	CASSPPGLSSSYEQYF
.	TRBV6-5	TRBJ2-7	.	14	TGTGCCAGCAGCAACTCAGGGGTGGCCTACGAGCAGTACTTC	CASSNSGVAYEQYF
.	TRBV9	TRBJ1-2	.	16	TGTGCCAGCAGCGTAGGGTGGAAACCTCAGGTCTATGGCTACACCTTC	CASSVGWKPQVYGYTF
few	TRBV6-1	TRBJ2-7	.	15	TGTGCCAGCAGTGAGAGGGGGAGTGGGGGTAGCGAGCAGTACTTC	CASSERGSGGSEQYF
.	TRBV30	TRBJ2-5	.	13	TGTGCCTGTTCGACAGGCCACCAAGAGACCCAGTACTTC	CACSTGHQETQYF
.	TRBV7-7	TRBJ1-5	TRBD1	19	TGTGCTAGCAGCCCCGGACAGGGGTCCGTCTCTAGCGGCAATCAGCCCCAGCATTTT	CASSPGQGSVSSGNQPQHF
.	TRBV6-4	TRBJ1-1	TRBD1	16	TGTGCCAGCAGATCAGAACCCCAGGGGGCGGAAATTGAAGCTTTCTTT	CASRSEPQGAEIEAFF
.	TRBV5-1	TRBJ2-3	.	16	TGCGCCAGCAGCTTGTCCATTCGGGGGGCAGAGGATACGCAGTATTTT	CASSLSIRGAEDTQYF
.	TRBV7-9	TRBJ2-1	TRBD1	16	TGTGCCAGCAGCTCCGGAAAGGACAGGGGGCTTGGTGAGCAGTTCTTC	CASSSGKDRGLGEQFF
few	TRBV6-1	TRBJ2-7	TRBD2	15	TGTGCCAGCAGGCTAGCGGGGGGGCGTTTCTACGAGCAGTACTTC	CASRLAGGRFYEQYF
.	TRBV6-5	TRBJ1-6	.	15	TGTGCCAGCAGTTACTTCGGGGGAGGGAATTCACCCCTCCACTTT	CASSYFGGGNSPLHF
.	TRBV6-1	TRBJ2-5	TRBD1	14	TGTGCCAGCAGAACCGGACAGGGGGCGTCGGCCCAGTACTTC	CASRTGQGASAQYF
.	TRBV4-3	TRBJ1-2	TRBD1	16	TGCGCCAGCAGCCACGATGACAGGGAGCTTATCTATGGCTACACCTTC	CASSHDDRELIYGYTF
.	TRBV7-2	TRBJ2-7	.	14	TGTGCCAGCAGCTTAGTCGGAGGGCTCTACGAGCAGTACTTC	CASSLVGGLYEQYF
.	TRBV6-6	TRBJ2-2	TRBD2	16	TGTGCCAGCAGTTTGAAAAGCGGGGGGGCCTCCGGGGAGCTGTTTTTT	CASSLKSGGASGELFF
.	TRBV7-2	TRBJ2-1	.	16	TGTGCCAGCAGCTTCGGACTAATAGGGGTGGTCAATGAGCAGTTCTTC	CASSFGLIGVVNEQFF
.	TRBV7-9	TRBJ1-1	.	15	TGTGCCAGCAGCTTAGTGCTGGGTCGAGGGACTGAAGCTTTCTTT	CASSLVLGRGTEAFF
.	TRBV9	TRBJ1-6	TRBD1	15	TGTGCCAGCAGCGTAGACGGGACAGGGTATTCACCCCTCCACTTT	CASSVDGTGYSPLHF
.	TRBV2	TRBJ2-5	.	13	TGTGCCAGCAGTGCGAGCGCTCAAGAGACCCAGTACTTC	CASSASAQETQYF
.	TRBV5-1	TRBJ1-1	.	14	TGCGCCAGCAGCCGCGAGACACGGAACACTGAAGCTTTCTTT	CASSRETRNTEAFF
.	TRBV4-3	TRBJ1-2	TRBD1	14	TGCGCCAGCAGCCTCGTACAGGGGGCGGATGGCTACACCTTC	CASSLVQGADGYTF
few	TRBV2	TRBJ1-1	TRBD1	13	TGTGCCAGCAGGATAACAGGGGTCACTGAAGCTTTCTTT	CASRITGVTEAFF
.	TRBV5-1	TRBJ1-1	TRBD1	14	TGCGCCAGCCAACTTGACCGACAGGGGAGAGCAGCTTTCTTT	CASQLDRQGRAAFF
.	TRBV7-2	TRBJ2-7	.	12	TGTGCCAGCAGCTTATTGGGGGCGGTTAGGGACTTC	CASSLLGAVRDF
.	TRBV11-1	TRBJ1-2	.	15	TGTGCCAGCAGCGATTTACACCATTCACTACCTGGCTACACCTTC	CASSDLHHSLPGYTF
.	TRBV5-6	TRBJ2-5	TRBD1	13	TGTGCCAGCAGCCTGGACAGGGAAAGTGAGCAGTACTTC	CASSLDRESEQYF
once	TRBV6-6	TRBJ1-1	TRBD1	15	TGTGCCAGCACCTCCCGGACAGGATTGAACACTGAAGCTTTCTTT	CASTSRTGLNTEAFF
.	TRBV7-8	TRBJ1-4	.	16	TGTGCCAGCAGCTCTAGGAGACAGACAACTAATGAAAAACTGTTTTTT	CASSSRRQTTNEKLFF
.	TRBV6-5	TRBJ2-1	.	13	TGTGCCAGCCAACGCGGGTTATTCGATGAGCAGTTCTTC	CASQRGLFDEQFF
few	TRBV2	TRBJ1-1	.	15	TGTGCCAGCAGGGGGGCCCTAGGTAAGAACACTGAAGCTTTCTTT	CASRGALGKNTEAFF
.	TRBV18	TRBJ1-2	TRBD1	14	TGTGCCAGCTCACTAAACCGACAGGGTGGGGGCTACACCTTC	CASSLNRQGGGYTF
few	TRBV6-5	TRBJ2-7	.	13	TGTGCCAGCAGGACCGACAGATCCTACGAGCAGTACTTC	CASRTDRSYEQYF
.	TRBV19	TRBJ2-6	TRBD1	15	TGTGCCAGTAGCAACAGGGGAACTGGGGCCAACGTCCTGACTTTC	CASSNRGTGANVLTF
.	TRBV9	TRBJ2-2	TRBD2	19	TGTGCCAGCAGCTCCATGACCCGGTGGGGGGGAGATCGCATCGGGGAGCTGTTTTTT	CASSSMTRWGGDRIGELFF
.	TRBV27	TRBJ1-5	.	13	TGTGCCAGCAGTAGCCGGGTTGATCAGCCCCAGCATTTT	CASSSRVDQPQHF
.	TRBV15	TRBJ1-4	TRBD1	16	TGTGCCACCAGCAGGGCTCGACAGGGTACTAATGAAAAACTGTTTTTT	CATSRARQGTNEKLFF
few	TRBV6-4	TRBJ2-7	.	12	TGTGCCAGCAGGCAGAGAGGGTACGAGCAGTACTTC	CASRQRGYEQYF
.	TRBV23-1	TRBJ2-5	TRBD1	13	TGCGCCAGCACTTTCGACAGGGGGGAGACCCAGTACTTC	CASTFDRGETQYF
.	TRBV4-1	TRBJ1-6	.	18	TGCGCCAGCAGCCTCACGACCGGAGGGGACTCCTATAATTCACCCCTCCACTTT	CASSLTTGGDSYNSPLHF